The TCR beta chain described here comes from a study of OX40 agonist ivuxolimab in advanced cancers. Whole-study context: The dose of intravenous ivuxolimab that patients received every 2 weeks ranged from 0.01 to 10 mg/kg. Of the participants, approximately 44% had some prior anti-PD-1, anti-PD-L1 or anti-CTLA-4 therapy, which was allowed.

A note on this clone: The antigen is undetermined.

The protocol was immunoSEQ multiplex PCR, while the TCRdb copy is restricted to in-frame clones and leaves out a portion. The sample lists about 67,000 clones; around 81% were seen once. Study-wide points: In general, CD8+ T cells held more expanded clones than CD4+ did, on average. Partial responders receiving 0.1-3.0 mg/kg showed among the lowest clonal expansion.

The length of the CDR3 is 14 residues. Germline values: CDR1 SGHRS, CDR2 YFSETQ. Trimming stripped 3 bases from V and 0 bases from J, with 10 bases between. The TCR sequence derives from an adult with an advanced solid tumor such as melanoma, head and neck, liver or kidney cancer. V usage is TRBV5-1 and J usage is TRBJ2-7; perhaps TRBD1 as D (7 bases). This specimen consisted of CD4+ or CD8+ T cells sorted from blood, obtained in a trial of the OX40 agonist ivuxolimab. The CDR3 DNA reads TGCGCCAGCAGCTCGGGGGACAGCTCCTACGAGCAGTACTTC. It specifies CASSSGDSSYEQYF.